This is a list of T cell receptor beta chains from one sample in a study of cytomegalovirus exposure and HLA in healthy donors. The assay was immunoSEQ multiplex PCR, and TCRdb's table has in-frame clones only and misses some. In total, the table holds about 140,000 clones. Sequencing was carried out using PBMCs. Receptors were obtained from a woman in her late teens or twenties in good health and CMV-seronegative. Both conserved end residues are part of each CDR3. Each record gives: J gene, D gene, V gene, CDR3 protein. A D gene is named only where the DNA matches it firmly.

TRBJ2-1 | TRBD2 | TRBV4-3 | CTSSQGRGLADNEQFF
TRBJ2-2 | NA | TRBV4-1 | CASSQDRGGDTGELFF
TRBJ1-2 | NA | TRBV7-9 | CASSLPVGGRGYTF
TRBJ2-2 | TRBD2 | TRBV11-2 | CSLGGRSAGELFF
TRBJ2-5 | TRBD1 | TRBV28 | CASSFPGQGQETQYF
TRBJ2-1 | TRBD2 | TRBV7-2 | CASSSLAANEQFF
TRBJ1-1 | NA | TRBV11-1 | CASSDGGAEAFF
TRBJ1-3 | NA | TRBV14 | CASSPYSVSGNTIYF
TRBJ1-1 | NA | TRBV6-5 | CASSPRIMNTEAFF
TRBJ1-2 | NA | TRBV29-1 | CSESTYDGVNYGYTF
TRBJ1-1 | TRBD1 | TRBV6-5 | CASRRQGILNTGAFF
TRBJ1-1 | NA | TRBV29-1 | CSVVSLRTGGEAFF
TRBJ1-3 | NA | TRBV6-5 | CASCRRSSGNTIYF
TRBJ2-1 | TRBD1 | TRBV6-6 | CASSYPGQGGDEQFF
TRBJ2-3 | TRBD1 | TRBV29-1 | CSVEARDRGRTDTQYF
TRBJ2-2 | TRBD1 | TRBV27 | CASKRDRGIGELFF
TRBJ2-6 | TRBD1 | TRBV29-1 | CSAKGASRTSGANVLTF
TRBJ2-1 | NA | TRBV5-4 | CASSDLTYNEQFF
TRBJ2-1 | NA | TRBV9 | CASSAGSSYNEQFF
TRBJ2-1 | NA | TRBV5-1 | CASSLRTGSFYEQFF